This T cell receptor (beta chain) derives from a study of T cell clones after liver transplantation. Study-level information: Timepoints were pre-transplant, pre-withdrawal, and after withdrawal was completed or failed.

TCRdb's copy holds only in-frame clones and misses some; the assay was immunoSEQ multiplex PCR. This repertoire shows roughly 120,000 clones, about nine tenths found once; its top ten account for roughly 0.8%. This receptor was obtained from a human patient who received a liver transplant. Some T cells may be transferred from the graft donor. Sequences were derived from CD4+ T cells from blood, sampled 12 months after liver transplant.

The CDR3 DNA reads as TGCGCCAGCAGCCAGGATACGACAGGGTTAGGAGAGACCCAGTACTTC. Its protein product is CASSQDTTGLGETQYF. The rearrangement links TRBV4-3 to TRBJ2-5; 7 positions match TRBD1. The CDR3 spans 16 residues. Trimming removed 3 bases from V and 4 bases from J; junction bases left unmatched: 11. Germline CDR1 is LGHNA and CDR2 is YSLEER.